Presented here are 5 T cell receptor beta chains from one specimen sequenced in a study of OX40 agonist ivuxolimab in advanced cancers. Measured with immunoSEQ multiplex PCR; TCRdb has only the in-frame clones, and not every one. Here the sample spans nearly 80,000 clones, 75% to 95% being singletons. The sample was CD4+ or CD8+ T cells sorted from blood, taken in a trial of the OX40 agonist ivuxolimab. Receptor source: an adult with an advanced solid tumor such as melanoma, head and neck, liver or kidney cancer.

This chain links TRBV29-1 with TRBJ1-2; 7 positions match TRBD1. Germline V lookup: CDR1 SQVTM, CDR2 ANQGSEA. The V and J ends lost 8 bases and 4 bases, in that order; junction bases with no gene match: 7. The CDR3 covers 12 residues. The CDR3 sequence is CSSDRTGYGYTF. In DNA, the CDR3 is TGCAGCAGTGACCGGACAGGCTATGGCTACACCTTC.

This chain joins TRBV5-6 and TRBJ2-6, with unresolved D. Germline assignment: CDR1 SGHDT and CDR2 YYEEEE. V lost 5 bases and J lost 0, with 6 bases in between. The CDR3 covers 14 residues. CDR3 sequence (DNA): TGTGCCAGCAGGCCGATCTCTGGGGCCAACGTCCTGACTTTC. Protein product: CASRPISGANVLTF.

The chain joins TRBV6-6 to TRBJ2-7; 8 nucleotides match TRBD1. The CDR3 is 14 residues long. Trimming removed 6 bases from V and 2 bases from J; junction bases left unmatched: 6. Germline V gene sequence: CDR1 MNHNY, CDR2 SVGAGI (reference sequence). Written as DNA, the CDR3 is TGTGCCAGCAGACTGGACAGGGCGACCTACGAGCAGTACTTC. Protein product: CASRLDRATYEQYF.

The count of this clone is one. V and J are TRBV9 and TRBJ2-3; no firm D call. Trimming cost V 0 bases and J 4 bases, with 6 bases left between them. CDR3 size: 13 residues. Germline-derived CDR1 and CDR2 are SGDLS and YYNGEE. The CDR3 region has the DNA TGTGCCAGCAGCGTAGGCGGACCAGATACGCAGTATTTT. This encodes CASSVGGPDTQYF.

The V call is TRBV28, the J call TRBJ2-1; 10 nucleotides line up with TRBD2. This CDR3 has 15 residues. Germline trimming cut 2 bases from V and 9 bases from J; bases unmatched to any gene: 7. Germline lookup yields CDR1 MDHEN and CDR2 SYDVKM. The CDR3 DNA follows: TGTGCCAGCAGTTTACCTAGCGGGAGAGTAACTGAGCAGTTCTTC. This codes for CASSLPSGRVTEQFF.